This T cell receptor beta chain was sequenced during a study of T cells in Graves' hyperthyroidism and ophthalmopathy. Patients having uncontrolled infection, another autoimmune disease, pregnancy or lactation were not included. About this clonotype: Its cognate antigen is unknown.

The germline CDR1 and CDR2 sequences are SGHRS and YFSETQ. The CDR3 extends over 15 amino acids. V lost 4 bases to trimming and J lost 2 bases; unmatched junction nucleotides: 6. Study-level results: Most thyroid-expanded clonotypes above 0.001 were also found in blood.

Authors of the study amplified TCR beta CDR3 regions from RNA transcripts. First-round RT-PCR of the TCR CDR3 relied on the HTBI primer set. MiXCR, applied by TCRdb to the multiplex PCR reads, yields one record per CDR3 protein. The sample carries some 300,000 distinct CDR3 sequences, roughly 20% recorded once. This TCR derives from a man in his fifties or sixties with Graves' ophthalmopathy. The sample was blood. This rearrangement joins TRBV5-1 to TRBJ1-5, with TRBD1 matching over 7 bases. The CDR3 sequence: CASSPEGAGNQPQHF. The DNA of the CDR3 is TGCGCCAGCAGCCCGGAGGGGGCGGGCAATCAGCCCCAGCATTTT.